These T cell receptor beta chains were read from a single sample in a study of T cells in Graves' hyperthyroidism and ophthalmopathy. In TCRdb, the multiplex PCR reads were re-called with MiXCR into one record per CDR3 protein. The data show about 760,000 distinct CDR3 sequences, 30% to 40% seen once. Specimen: blood. All receptors derive from a woman aged 40 to 49 with Graves' hyperthyroidism. Both conserved end residues are part of each CDR3. A D gene is named only where the DNA matches it firmly. Size tells how often a clone was seen (once, few, many) or the class of an expanded clone, and some rows leave it out.

j_gene: TRBJ2-5; v_gene: TRBV10-3; len: 13; abundance: few; d_gene: .; CDR3aa: CAISYVAKETQYF; CDR3nt: TGTGCCATCAGCTACGTAGCGAAAGAGACCCAGTACTTC
j_gene: TRBJ1-5; v_gene: TRBV10-3; len: 16; abundance: .; d_gene: TRBD1; CDR3aa: CAISPKDRGPNQPQHF; CDR3nt: TGTGCCATCAGTCCCAAGGACAGGGGCCCCAATCAGCCCCAGCATTTT
j_gene: TRBJ1-2; v_gene: TRBV15; len: 14; abundance: .; d_gene: .; CDR3aa: CATSRTDGNYGYTF; CDR3nt: TGTGCCACCAGCAGAACGGACGGGAACTATGGCTACACCTTC
j_gene: TRBJ1-4; v_gene: TRBV24-1; len: 16; abundance: .; d_gene: .; CDR3aa: CATSEGETATNEKLFF; CDR3nt: TGTGCCACCAGTGAAGGGGAAACTGCAACTAATGAAAAACTGTTTTTT
j_gene: TRBJ2-5; v_gene: TRBV7-9; len: 16; abundance: .; d_gene: TRBD2; CDR3aa: CASSLVRLAGGSTQYF; CDR3nt: TGTGCCAGCAGCTTAGTTAGGCTAGCGGGAGGAAGCACCCAGTACTTC
j_gene: TRBJ2-5; v_gene: TRBV5-8; len: 16; abundance: .; d_gene: TRBD2; CDR3aa: CASSLRRAGVWETQYF; CDR3nt: TGTGCCAGCAGCTTGCGTCGAGCGGGGGTTTGGGAGACCCAGTACTTC
j_gene: TRBJ2-6; v_gene: TRBV7-2; len: 18; abundance: many; d_gene: .; CDR3aa: CASSSDSYLNSGANVLTF; CDR3nt: TGTGCCAGCAGCTCCGACAGTTACCTGAACTCTGGGGCCAACGTCCTGACTTTC
j_gene: TRBJ2-7; v_gene: TRBV29-1; len: 13; abundance: .; d_gene: .; CDR3aa: CSVDDGSSYEQYF; CDR3nt: TGCAGCGTTGACGACGGGTCCTCCTACGAGCAGTACTTC
j_gene: TRBJ2-5; v_gene: TRBV12-3/TRBV12-4; len: 18; abundance: few; d_gene: TRBD2; CDR3aa: CASSLAILSGTSQETQYF; CDR3nt: TGTGCCAGCAGTTTAGCAATACTTTCCGGGACTAGCCAAGAGACCCAGTACTTC
j_gene: TRBJ2-7; v_gene: TRBV6-5; len: 20; abundance: .; d_gene: TRBD1; CDR3aa: CASSLDLGRGRMESSYEQYF; CDR3nt: TGTGCCAGCAGTTTAGATCTGGGCAGGGGGCGCATGGAAAGCTCCTACGAGCAGTACTTC